These 30 T cell receptor beta chains were sequenced from one sample in a study of radiotherapy plus CTLA-4 blockade in lung cancer. The protocol was immunoSEQ multiplex PCR, while the TCRdb copy is restricted to in-frame clones and leaves out a portion. The sample includes approximately 77,000 clones, roughly 79% of them seen just once. Sequencing was performed on peripheral blood, taken from a patient treated with radiotherapy plus ipilimumab. Every receptor here comes from a human donor with non-small cell lung cancer whose response to radiotherapy plus ipilimumab could not be evaluated. Some clones in this sample may be carry-over from other donors' samples.

The chain links TRBV7-8 to TRBJ2-1, with 8 bases matching TRBD1. The junction had 1 base not matched to a gene; V was cut back by 4 bases and J by 5 bases. The CDR3 consists of 13 residues. The germline CDR1 and CDR2 sequences are SGHVS and FQNEAQ. This chain's CDR3 is CASSSTGDNEQFF. The CDR3 nucleotides are TGTGCCAGCAGCTCGACAGGGGACAATGAGCAGTTCTTC.

The chain links TRBV5-1 to TRBJ2-1; D might be TRBD1 (6 bases). In germline, CDR1 is SGHRS, CDR2 YFSETQ. Trimming took off 4 bases at V and 10 bases at J, with 18 bases between the two ends. This CDR3 comprises 14 residues. Here the CDR3 reads CASSIGQFRGEQFF. CDR3 coding DNA: TGCGCCAGCAGCATTGGACAGTTTCGGGGCGAGCAGTTCTTC.

This chain links TRBV7-8 with TRBJ1-2; D gene uncertain. CDR3 length: 16 amino acids. V lost 1 base, J lost 3 bases, and 15 bases lay in between. The germline V gene has CDR1 SGHVS and CDR2 FQNEAQ. CDR3 region: CASSLDLGVGDYGYTF. In nucleotides, the CDR3 is TGTGCCAGCAGCTTAGACCTCGGGGTCGGGGACTATGGCTACACCTTC.

The chain is built from TRBV5-6 and TRBJ2-7, with D perhaps TRBD1 (6 bases). CDR1 is SGHDT, CDR2 YYEEEE, per germline. The V end was cut by 6 bases, the J end by 0 bases, with 16 bases between. The CDR3 has 15 residues. The CDR3 DNA is TGTGCCAGCACCCTGGGACAAGTCTACTCCTACGAGCAGTACTTC. Translation: CASTLGQVYSYEQYF. Full variable domain (missing parts from reference TRBV5-6 and TRBJ2-7): DAGVTQSPTHLIKTRGQQVTLRCSPKSGHDTVSWYQQALGQGPQFIFQYYEEEERQRGNFPDRFSGHQFPNYSSELNVNALLLGDSALYLCASTLGQVYSYEQYFGPGTRLTVT.

CDR3 sequence (DNA): TGTGCCAGCAGTAAGGGACAGGGGGCGTTCGGCTACACCTTC. It yields the protein CASSKGQGAFGYTF. J is TRBJ1-2 and V is TRBV6-6; TRBD1 matches 12 bases. There are 14 residues in the CDR3. Trimming cost V 5 bases and J 8 bases; bases outside gene matches: 6. The germline V gene has CDR1 MNHNY and CDR2 SVGAGI (reference sequence).

The rearrangement joins TRBV28 to TRBJ1-3; D not resolved. The CDR3 sequence is 14 residues long. Looked up from germline, CDR1 is MDHEN and CDR2 is SYDVKM. The germline V and J ends were trimmed by 7 bases and 4 bases, with 14 bases remaining between them. As DNA, the CDR3 is TGTGCCAGCACGGATCGGACTTGGGGAAACACCATATATTTT. This sequence encodes CASTDRTWGNTIYF.

The V call is TRBV30, the J call TRBJ2-7; no clear D. Germline lookup yields CDR1 GTSNPN and CDR2 SVGIG (reference sequence). The CDR3 runs 12 residues. Trimming cost V 2 bases and J 2 bases, with 7 bases left between them. CDR3 nucleotides: TGTGCCTGGAGTAGAGGTGCCTACGAGCAGTACTTC. Its translation: CAWSRGAYEQYF.

The rearrangement joins TRBV30 to TRBJ2-7, with TRBD1 identical over 9 bases. The ends lost 4 bases at V and 3 bases at J; junction bases unmatched: 10. The CDR3 totals 15 residues. Germline V gene sequence: CDR1 GTSNPN, CDR2 SVGIG (reference sequence). CDR3 region: CAWTHPGTGNYEQYF. The DNA for the CDR3 is TGTGCCTGGACCCATCCCGGGACAGGGAACTACGAGCAGTACTTC. Using reference TRBV30 and TRBJ2-7 for the parts outside the CDR3, the full variable domain is SQTIHQWPATLVQPVGSPLSLECTVEGTSNPNLYWYRQAAGRGLQLLFYSVGIGQISSEVPQNLSASRPQDRQFILSSKKLLLSDSGFYLCAWTHPGTGNYEQYFGPGTRLTVT.

As for this clone: One junction end does not reproduce the germline sequence, and a read error may be involved. V usage is TRBV2 and J usage is TRBJ1-1; 8 bases align to TRBD1. Per the germline V gene, CDR1 is SNHLY and CDR2 is FYNNEI. This CDR3 comprises 12 residues. The CDR3 spells CASREDRGQAFF. The CDR3 DNA sequence: TGTGCCAGCAGAGAAGACAGGGGCCAAGCTTTCTTT.

V is TRBV7-2 and J is TRBJ1-1; TRBD1 is a possible D gene (6 bases). Trimming removed 3 bases at V and 7 bases at J, with 18 bases between. Germline CDR1 reads SGHTA; CDR2 reads FQGNSA. The CDR3 runs 15 residues. The CDR3 protein is CASSLATGQGIEAFF. In nucleotides, the CDR3 is TGTGCCAGCAGCTTGGCTACAGGGCAGGGCATTGAAGCTTTCTTT. Full variable domain (rest looked up from reference TRBV7-2 and TRBJ1-1): GAGVSQSPSNKVTEKGKDVELRCDPISGHTALYWYRQSLGQGLEFLIYFQGNSAPDKSGLPSDRFSAERTGGSVSTLTIQRTQQEDSAVYLCASSLATGQGIEAFFGQGTRLTVV.

The rearrangement links TRBV7-9 to TRBJ2-3; TRBD2 matches 8 bases. From germline, CDR1 is SEHNR and CDR2 FQNEAQ (reference sequence). This CDR3 is 16 amino acids long. J was trimmed by 0 bases and V by 5 bases; bases with no gene match: 7. The CDR3 protein is CASSRPGTRSTDTQYF. The CDR3 region has the DNA TGTGCCAGCAGCCGACCTGGGACTAGAAGCACAGATACGCAGTATTTT.

The chain links TRBV9 to TRBJ2-1, with 8 bases fitting TRBD2. Germline CDR1 is SGDLS and CDR2 is YYNGEE. The CDR3 sequence is 16 residues long. V was pared by 4 bases and J by 3 bases, with 9 bases of the junction left unmatched. CDR3 nucleotide sequence: TGTGCCAGCAGCCCACGAACTAGCGGAGGCTACAATGAGCAGTTCTTC. It translates to CASSPRTSGGYNEQFF.

The chain links TRBV29-1 to TRBJ1-2, with TRBD1 matching over 9 bases. This CDR3 contains 13 residues. The germline CDR1 and CDR2 sequences are SQVTM and ANQGSEA. Trimming at V came to 6 bases and at J to 0 bases, leaving 2 bases not matched to a gene. The CDR3: CSVGQGTNYGYTF. The CDR3 DNA reads TGCAGCGTAGGACAGGGGACTAACTATGGCTACACCTTC.

The chain carries TRBV5-1 and TRBJ1-2, with D unresolved. Germline CDR1 and CDR2: SGHRS and YFSETQ. The CDR3 has 13 residues. V dropped 4 bases and J dropped 2 bases, with 9 bases sitting between them. The CDR3 is CASSRADNYGYTF. The CDR3 DNA reads as TGCGCCAGCAGCAGAGCGGACAACTATGGCTACACCTTC.

The gene calls are TRBV30 and TRBJ1-4; D gene ambiguous. Germline V CDR1 and CDR2: GTSNPN, SVGIG (reference sequence). V gave up 0 bases and J gave up 6 bases, with 11 bases separating them. This CDR3 contains 14 residues. CDR3 amino acids: CAWSVGLGDEKLFF. DNA for the CDR3: TGTGCCTGGAGTGTGGGTCTCGGGGATGAAAAACTGTTTTTT.

The genes are TRBV16 and TRBJ1-1; D uncertain. Trimming cost V 0 bases and J 1 base, with 9 bases left between them. CDR3 length: 15 residues. Germline V gene lookup returns CDR1 KGHSY and CDR2 FQNENV. The CDR3 sequence: CASSQSGLRNTEAFF. The CDR3, as DNA: TGTGCCAGCAGCCAATCCGGACTTAGGAACACTGAAGCTTTCTTT.

V usage is TRBV4-3 and J usage is TRBJ2-5, with D hard to call. Between the trimmed V and J ends, which lost 0 bases and 1 base, there was a span of 9 bases. Per germline, CDR1 LGHNA and CDR2 YSLEER. The CDR3 totals 15 residues. CDR3 residues: CASSQDRRSQETQYF. CDR3 nucleotides: TGCGCCAGCAGCCAAGATCGCCGGAGCCAAGAGACCCAGTACTTC.

The genes are TRBV11-2 and TRBJ2-3, with 10 bases aligning to TRBD1. The CDR3 consists of 14 residues. Trimming took 3 bases from V and 11 from J; bases not matched to a gene: 8. Germline lookup yields CDR1 SGHAT and CDR2 FQNNGV. In DNA, the CDR3 is TGTGCCAGCAGCTTCAGCCGGGACAGGGGACAGCAGTATTTT. Translated, it gives CASSFSRDRGQQYF.

This clone was observed a few times. The chain is built from TRBV11-2 and TRBJ2-2, with D tentatively TRBD1 (5 bases). V lost 3 bases and J lost 4, with 21 bases in between. Germline V gene data show CDR1 as SGHAT and CDR2 as FQNNGV. There are 18 residues in the CDR3. The CDR3 sequence: CASSFVWGNRIFTGELFF. The CDR3, as DNA: TGTGCCAGCAGCTTTGTCTGGGGAAACAGGATTTTCACCGGGGAGCTGTTTTTT.

CDR3 protein: CASSSRAGEYGYTF. CDR3 bases: TGCGCCAGCAGCTCCAGGGCGGGGGAATATGGCTACACCTTC. This chain links TRBV5-1 with TRBJ1-2, with D possibly TRBD1 on 5 matching bases. Looked up from germline, CDR1 is SGHRS and CDR2 is YFSETQ. The V and J ends lost 3 bases and 5 bases respectively, with 14 bases between them. The CDR3 contains 14 residues. The whole variable domain, filled in from reference TRBV5-1 and TRBJ1-2, reads KAGVTQTPRYLIKTRGQQVTLSCSPISGHRSVSWYQQTPGQGLQFLFEYFSETQRNKGNFPGRFSGRQFSNSRSEMNVSTLELGDSALYLCASSSRAGEYGYTFGSGTRLTVV.

This CDR3 is CASNRDRNQPQHF. The CDR3, as DNA: TGTGCCAGCAATCGGGACAGAAACCAGCCCCAGCATTTT. The chain carries TRBV2 and TRBJ1-5; 7 bases fit TRBD1. The V and J ends lost 7 bases and 7 bases, in that order; junction bases with no gene match: 7. The germline V gene has CDR1 SNHLY and CDR2 FYNNEI. This CDR3 region has 13 residues.

V and J are TRBV7-2 and TRBJ2-4, with 9 bases aligning to TRBD1. Unmatched junction bases numbered 15, after V lost 5 bases and J lost 10 bases. Germline CDR1 SGHTA, CDR2 FQGNSA. CDR3 size: 16 residues. CDR3 coding DNA: TGTGCCAGCAGCCCCGGGACAGGGTCCGGACTGCGGATTCAGTACTTC. It is translated as CASSPGTGSGLRIQYF.

The CDR3 region is CASSPPEGSGELFF. In DNA form, the CDR3 reads TGTGCCAGCTCACCACCGGAGGGGTCCGGGGAGCTGTTTTTT. V and J are TRBV18 and TRBJ2-2, with D possibly being TRBD2 (6 bases). Trimming stripped 0 bases from V and 6 bases from J, with 8 bases between. Looked up from germline, CDR1 is KGHSH and CDR2 is LQKENI. This CDR3 region has 14 residues.

This chain uses TRBV27 with TRBJ2-1; 8 bases are shared with TRBD2. Germline V lookup: CDR1 MNHEY, CDR2 SMNVEV (reference sequence). The V gene end was trimmed by 7 bases and the J gene end by 0 bases; junction bases not matched to a gene: 8. The CDR3 runs 16 residues. The CDR3 is CASTGGRGFSYNEQFF. The DNA of the CDR3 is TGTGCCAGCACGGGGGGGCGGGGGTTCTCCTACAATGAGCAGTTCTTC.

This clone appeared a few times. The chain recombines TRBV6-1 with TRBJ2-1; TRBD2 aligns across 7 bases. The CDR3 runs to 14 residues. Losses at the gene ends were 6 bases for V and 6 bases for J; bases not matched to a gene: 8. CDR1 and CDR2 (germline): MNHNS, SASEGT. The CDR3 region is CASRPGGSLNEQFF. In DNA, the CDR3 is TGTGCCAGCAGACCCGGGGGGAGCCTCAATGAGCAGTTCTTC.

The chain links TRBV5-1 to TRBJ1-2; 7 nucleotides agree with TRBD1. Germline V lookup: CDR1 SGHRS, CDR2 YFSETQ. Unmatched junction bases numbered 7, after V lost 4 bases and J lost 1 base. This CDR3 is 15 amino acids long. The CDR3 sequence: CASSGGGQNNYGYTF. CDR3 sequence (DNA): TGCGCCAGCAGCGGAGGGGGACAGAATAACTATGGCTACACCTTC.

This clone has only one observation. V gene TRBV9 combines with J gene TRBJ1-1; no clear D gene. Germline V gives CDR1 SGDLS, CDR2 YYNGEE. V was shortened by 2 bases and J by 0 bases, with 8 bases between the two germline ends. The length of the CDR3 is 14 residues. The CDR3 DNA reads TGTGCCAGCAGCGTCGCGGGGATGAACACTGAAGCTTTCTTT. Its translation is CASSVAGMNTEAFF.

The rearrangement joins TRBV7-6 to TRBJ1-1; 8 bases are shared with TRBD1. V lost 5 bases and J lost 4; bases outside the gene matches: 9. From germline, CDR1 is SGHVS and CDR2 FNYEAQ. The CDR3 covers 15 residues. CDR3: CASSGRTGRGTEAFF. The CDR3 region has the DNA TGTGCCAGCAGCGGACGGACAGGGCGAGGCACTGAAGCTTTCTTT.

V usage is TRBV20-1 and J usage is TRBJ2-5; D perhaps matches TRBD2 (5 bases). In germline, CDR1 is DFQATT, CDR2 SNEGSKA (reference sequence). The germline V and J ends were trimmed by 4 bases and 5 bases, with 8 bases remaining between them. This CDR3 has 11 residues. The chain's CDR3 is CSAKTGETQYF. CDR3 DNA sequence: TGCAGTGCTAAGACGGGGGAGACCCAGTACTTC.

This chain connects TRBV13 to TRBJ1-4, with TRBD1 identical over 9 bases. The germline V gene encodes CDR1 PRHDT and CDR2 FYEKMQ (reference sequence). J gave up 4 bases and V 5 bases, and 8 bases lay outside the gene matches. The CDR3 length is 16 residues. The CDR3 protein is CASSPGTGLRNEKLFF. The CDR3 nucleotides are TGTGCCAGCAGCCCCGGGACAGGGCTACGTAATGAAAAACTGTTTTTT.